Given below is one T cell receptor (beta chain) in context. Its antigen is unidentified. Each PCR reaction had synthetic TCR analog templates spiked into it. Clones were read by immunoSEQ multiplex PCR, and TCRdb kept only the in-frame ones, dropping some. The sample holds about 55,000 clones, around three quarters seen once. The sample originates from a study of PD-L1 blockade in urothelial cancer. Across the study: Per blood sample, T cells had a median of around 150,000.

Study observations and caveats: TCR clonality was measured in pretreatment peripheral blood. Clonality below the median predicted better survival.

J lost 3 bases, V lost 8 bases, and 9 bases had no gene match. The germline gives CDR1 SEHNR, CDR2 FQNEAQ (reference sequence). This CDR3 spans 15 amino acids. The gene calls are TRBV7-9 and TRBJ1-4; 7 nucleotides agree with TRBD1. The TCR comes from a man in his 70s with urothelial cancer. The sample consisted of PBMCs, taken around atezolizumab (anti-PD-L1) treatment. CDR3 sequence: CASGTRGASNEKLFF. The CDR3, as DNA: TGTGCCAGCGGAACCAGGGGGGCGTCTAATGAAAAACTGTTTTTT.